Below, 13 T cell receptor beta chains from the same sample are listed, as sequenced in a study of control samples from healthy donors and cancer patients. Using immunoSEQ multiplex PCR, the repertoire was profiled, and TCRdb retains in-frame clones only, with some absent. There are 110,000 or so clones in the sample; roughly four fifths occur only once, and under 8.5% lies in the top ten. The sample comprised blood. The receptors derive from a man younger than 30 in good health.

V is TRBV27 and J is TRBJ2-5; D is possibly TRBD2 (5 bases). Trimming took 2 bases from V and 5 from J, leaving 18 bases between them. The CDR3 is 16 amino acids. CDR1 MNHEY and CDR2 SMNVEV come from the germline V gene (reference sequence). The CDR3 DNA reads as TGTGCCAGCAGTTTAAGGCGGACTGGGCAACCCGAGACCCAGTACTTC. Its translation: CASSLRRTGQPETQYF.

The J gene is TRBJ1-4, the V gene TRBV25-1; D gene unclear. V was clipped by 2 bases and J by 5 bases, with 9 bases between them. Germline V gives CDR1 MGHDK, CDR2 SYGVNS. This CDR3 is 14 amino acids long. The CDR3: CASSEVSFNEKLFF. The CDR3 coding sequence is TGTGCCAGCAGTGAAGTTTCTTTCAATGAAAAACTGTTTTTT.

The chain couples TRBV12-3 or TRBV12-4 to TRBJ1-4; D unresolved. The CDR3 loop spans 13 amino acids. The V end was cut by 0 bases, the J end by 7 bases, with 6 bases between. The CDR3 is CASSLARAEKLFF. The CDR3 DNA is TGTGCCAGCAGTTTAGCGCGGGCTGAAAAACTGTTTTTT.

The chain employs TRBV27 and TRBJ1-2, with 7 bases lining up with TRBD1. Germline V gene data show CDR1 as MNHEY and CDR2 as SMNVEV (reference sequence). Losses at the gene ends were 6 bases for V and 6 bases for J; bases not matched to a gene: 13. CDR3 size: 15 residues. The CDR3 bases are TGTGCCAGCAGACTGAGACAGGGCGGTATTGATGGCTACACCTTC. Translated: CASRLRQGGIDGYTF.

The rearrangement links TRBV28 to TRBJ1-2; D gene ambiguous. Germline assignment: CDR1 MDHEN and CDR2 SYDVKM. CDR3 length: 12 amino acids. The V end lost 6 bases, the J end lost 4 bases, and 9 bases lay between the germline ends. The CDR3 DNA reads TGTGCCAGCAGCACAGCTATCTATGGCTACACCTTC. This translates into CASSTAIYGYTF.

The chain has TRBV18 and TRBJ1-1; the D is unclear. Germline CDR1 is KGHSH and CDR2 is LQKENI. V dropped 2 bases and J dropped 3 bases, with 10 bases sitting between them. The CDR3 is 14 amino acids. The CDR3: CASSPIRTDTEAFF. In DNA form, the CDR3 reads TGTGCCAGCTCACCAATCAGAACGGACACTGAAGCTTTCTTT.

The chain links TRBV29-1 to TRBJ2-7; TRBD2 is a possible D gene (6 bases). V lost 4 bases, J lost 4 bases, and 8 bases lay in between. CDR1 is SQVTM, CDR2 ANQGSEA, per germline. This CDR3 is 11 amino acids long. CDR3 amino acids: CSVGGGYEQYF. The CDR3 bases are TGCAGCGTTGGTGGAGGGTACGAGCAGTACTTC.

The V call is TRBV18, the J call TRBJ2-1; TRBD2 agrees at 12 bases. Germline V gene lookup returns CDR1 KGHSH and CDR2 LQKENI. This CDR3 spans 22 amino acids. Germline trimming cut 2 bases from V and 1 base from J; bases unmatched to any gene: 18. The CDR3 DNA reads TGTGCCAGCTCACCATGGAGCGTACTAGCGGGGGGCCAAAGTAATTCCTACAATGAGCAGTTCTTC. This sequence encodes CASSPWSVLAGGQSNSYNEQFF.

The chain uses TRBV25-1 and TRBJ2-7; 11 bases align to TRBD1. Looked up from germline, CDR1 is MGHDK and CDR2 is SYGVNS. The CDR3 contains 18 residues. V shed 8 bases and J 0 bases; nucleotides not matched to a gene: 15. The CDR3 nucleotides read TGTGCCAGCGGCGGAAGGACAGGGGGCATGGGGAGCTCCTACGAGCAGTACTTC. Encoded protein: CASGGRTGGMGSSYEQYF.

The chain has TRBV6-1 and TRBJ2-1; D remains unclear. Looked up from germline, CDR1 is MNHNS and CDR2 is SASEGT. The CDR3 covers 13 residues. V lost 2 bases to trimming and J lost 8 bases, with 10 bases between them. The CDR3 sequence is CASSEFKSDEQFF. CDR3 DNA sequence: TGTGCCAGCAGTGAATTCAAGAGCGATGAGCAGTTCTTC.

Details on this clone: Other DNA sequences in the sample encode the same CDR3. This chain's CDR3 is CASSLGETQYF. For the CDR3, the DNA is TGTGCCAGCAGTTTAGGAGAGACCCAGTACTTC. The chain couples TRBV12-3 or TRBV12-4 to TRBJ2-5; D is ambiguous. V was pared by 1 base and J by 4 bases, with 1 base between. This CDR3 spans 11 amino acids.

V usage is TRBV29-1 and J usage is TRBJ1-5; D call uncertain. Germline-derived CDR1 and CDR2 are SQVTM and ANQGSEA. The CDR3 totals 13 residues. V was cut by 4 bases and J by 9 bases, with 16 bases left in between. CDR3 bases: TGCAGCGTTGTGCCAGACAAAAAAGGGCCCCAGCATTTT. This gives the protein CSVVPDKKGPQHF. Using reference TRBV29-1 and TRBJ1-5 for the parts outside the CDR3, the full variable domain is SAVISQKPSRDICQRGTSLTIQCQVDSQVTMMFWYRQQPGQSLTLIATANQGSEATYESGFVIDKFPISRPNLTFSTLTVSNMSPEDSSIYLCSVVPDKKGPQHFGDGTRLSIL.

The chain employs TRBV12-3 or TRBV12-4 and TRBJ2-2, with 9 bases lining up with TRBD1. Losses at the gene ends were 6 bases for V and 8 bases for J; bases not matched to a gene: 4. There are 13 residues in the CDR3. CDR3 protein: CASSRTGAGELFF. The CDR3 DNA is TGTGCCAGCAGCCGGACAGGGGCTGGGGAGCTGTTTTTT.